This TCR beta chain was observed in a study of CD8+ T cells in alopecia areata. Whole-study context: Severity scoring for treated patients was based on the percentage of affected scalp area. Points from the study as a whole: Among patients, TCR sharing was less clear than in mice, a difference possibly due in part to HLA diversity in the patient population.

The CDR3 is 15 residues long. V lost 2 bases and J lost 2, with 7 bases in between. CDR1 and CDR2 (germline): MNHEY, SVGAGI. TCR sequencing used cDNA made by reverse transcription of extracted RNA. The assay was immunoSEQ multiplex PCR, and TCRdb's table has in-frame clones only and misses some. This sample has more than 200,000 clones; roughly three fifths occur once, and the top ten carry roughly 1.2%. Treatment noted: oral pan-JAK inhibitor, 5-10 mg twice daily. The investigators collected lesional scalp punch biopsies and peripheral blood from alopecia areata patients. As to this clone: Its antigen remains unidentified.

V is TRBV6-5 and J is TRBJ1-6; no clear D. The material sequenced was CD4+ T cells sorted from blood, taken at approximately week 44, from a patient treated with tofacitinib. The source of this sequence is a human donor with alopecia areata. The CDR3 DNA is TGTGCCAGCAGTTACCTGACACCCTATAATTCACCCCTCCACTTT. This encodes CASSYLTPYNSPLHF.